The clone carrying this T cell receptor beta chain was observed a few times. What it recognizes is unknown. This record belongs to a study of TIL therapy for anti-PD-1-resistant metastatic lung cancer. Sample time point: pre-treatment sample, taken before nivolumab and TIL therapy. Pleural nodules or supraclavicular lymph nodes made up most of the excised metastases sampled. Enrollment ran from October 2017 to January 2020. The germline gives CDR1 SGHDN, CDR2 FVKESK. The CDR3 sequence is 18 residues long. The V and J ends lost 1 base and 5 bases, in that order; junction bases with no gene match: 14. Points from the study as a whole: Compared with baseline intratumoral T cells, expanded TIL cultures were more clonal and less diverse (approximately 6% vs 31%). Many TIL product clones were absent from baseline tumor, suggesting clonal contraction.

The libraries were made with immunoSEQ v3. Libraries were sequenced to some 2 million read pairs (survey) or roughly 5-6.5 million (deep). The repertoire was sequenced with immunoSEQ multiplex PCR; TCRdb's copy has only in-frame clones and lacks some. The sample yields about 8,000 clones, roughly 70% seen once. The gene calls are TRBV14 and TRBJ2-3; 8 bases line up with TRBD2. Sequenced material: tumor tissue, taken at baseline. This TCR derives from a person aged 25 to 80 with non-small cell lung cancer. CDR3 sequence reads: CASSQGGWAGGAGDTQYF. In nucleotides, the CDR3 is TGTGCCAGCAGCCAAGGCGGCTGGGCCGGGGGGGCTGGAGATACGCAGTATTTT.